One sample yielded the 12 T cell receptor beta chains listed below, sequenced in a study of blood T cell repertoires in COVID-19. The assay was immunoSEQ multiplex PCR, and TCRdb's table has in-frame clones only and misses some. In the table there are around 130,000 clones, 85% to 90% of which are singletons. The sequenced material came from peripheral blood. Source of these receptors: an elderly woman with acute or convalescent COVID-19.

This sequence joins TRBV7-8 and TRBJ1-2; D not certain. The CDR3 totals 15 residues. V lost 4 bases to trimming and J lost 3 bases, with 15 bases between them. CDR1 is SGHVS, CDR2 FQNEAQ, per germline. The CDR3: CASSSRPGIDYGYTF. DNA for the CDR3: TGTGCCAGCAGCTCTCGGCCGGGGATAGACTATGGCTACACCTTC.

This chain connects TRBV9 to TRBJ1-6; D ambiguous. The V end lost 2 bases, the J end lost 8 bases, and 8 bases lay between the germline ends. The CDR3 consists of 13 residues. Germline-derived CDR1 and CDR2 are SGDLS and YYNGEE. CDR3 sequence (DNA): TGTGCCAGCAGCGTTTCGGTTTATTCACCCCTCCACTTT. Amino acid sequence: CASSVSVYSPLHF.

The rearrangement uses TRBV5-1 and TRBJ2-1, with D possibly being TRBD2 (5 bases). Trimming left V 3 bases short and J 2 bases short, with 12 bases between. There are 15 residues in the CDR3. From germline, CDR1 is SGHRS and CDR2 YFSETQ. CDR3 amino acids: CASSWPRLPYNEQFF. CDR3 bases: TGCGCCAGCAGCTGGCCGAGACTACCCTACAATGAGCAGTTCTTC.

The V call is TRBV18, the J call TRBJ1-1; 8 bases line up with TRBD1. Germline V gives CDR1 KGHSH, CDR2 LQKENI. The J segment lost 4 bases and the V segment lost 3 bases, leaving 7 bases of the junction unmatched. The CDR3 covers 15 residues. The CDR3 protein is CASSPTGGMGTEAFF. CDR3 nucleotides: TGTGCCAGCTCACCCACAGGGGGGATGGGCACTGAAGCTTTCTTT. The variable domain in full, completed from reference TRBV18 and TRBJ1-1, reads NAGVMQNPRHLVRRRGQEARLRCSPMKGHSHVYWYRQLPEEGLKFMVYLQKENIIDESGMPKERFSAEFPKEGPSILRIQQVVRGDSAAYFCASSPTGGMGTEAFFGQGTRLTVV.

CDR3 protein: CASMSTGGHQPQHF. In DNA, the CDR3 is TGTGCCAGCATGTCGACAGGGGGCCATCAGCCCCAGCATTTT. The genes are TRBV6-5 and TRBJ1-5, with TRBD1 matching 10 bases. This CDR3 region has 14 residues. The germline V gene encodes CDR1 MNHEY and CDR2 SVGAGI. The V and J ends lost 7 bases and 5 bases, in that order; junction bases with no gene match: 5.

This chain uses TRBV18 with TRBJ2-1; 7 bases agree with TRBD1. This CDR3 region has 15 residues. The V segment lost 2 bases and the J segment 3 bases; nucleotides outside the gene matches: 4. Germline CDR1 and CDR2: KGHSH and LQKENI. The CDR3 region has the DNA TGTGCCAGCTCACCAACGGGACAGAGCTACAATGAGCAGTTCTTC. Its protein is CASSPTGQSYNEQFF.

The J gene is TRBJ2-1, the V gene TRBV29-1; 8 nucleotides agree with TRBD1. Losses at the gene ends were 7 bases for V and 3 bases for J; bases not matched to a gene: 2. Per germline, CDR1 SQVTM and CDR2 ANQGSEA. CDR3 length equals 12 residues. The CDR3 is CSGQGNYNEQFF. The CDR3 DNA is TGCAGCGGACAGGGGAACTACAATGAGCAGTTCTTC.

The chain joins TRBV5-1 to TRBJ1-1, with 7 nucleotides matching TRBD1. Unmatched junction bases numbered 4, after V lost 4 bases and J lost 1 base. The germline V gene encodes CDR1 SGHRS and CDR2 YFSETQ. The CDR3 contains 14 residues. The DNA for the CDR3 is TGCGCCAGCAGCGCGGGACAGCCGAACACTGAAGCTTTCTTT. This sequence encodes CASSAGQPNTEAFF.

The chain carries TRBV7-2 and TRBJ1-1; the match to TRBD1 covers 9 bases. CDR3 length equals 13 residues. In germline, CDR1 is SGHTA, CDR2 FQGNSA. The V segment lost 6 bases and the J segment 5 bases; nucleotides outside the gene matches: 4. Here the CDR3 DNA reads TGTGCCAGCAGACAGGGGGCCGGAACTGAAGCTTTCTTT. Protein product: CASRQGAGTEAFF.

The chain joins TRBV5-1 to TRBJ1-1; D may be TRBD1 (6 bases). V gave up 2 bases and J gave up 2 bases, with 10 bases separating them. Germline V lookup: CDR1 SGHRS, CDR2 YFSETQ. CDR3 length: 14 amino acids. CDR3: CASSFGGQNTEAFF. The CDR3 DNA sequence: TGCGCCAGCAGCTTCGGGGGGCAAAACACTGAAGCTTTCTTT.

The chain recombines TRBV19 with TRBJ1-2; the D gene is possibly TRBD1 (5 bases). Trimming stripped 1 base from V and 4 bases from J, with 10 bases between. CDR1 and CDR2 (germline): LNHDA, SQIVND (reference sequence). The CDR3 covers 14 residues. CDR3 protein: CASSIAQGFYGYTF. The DNA of the CDR3 is TGTGCCAGTAGTATAGCTCAGGGCTTCTATGGCTACACCTTC.

The chain combines TRBV5-1 with TRBJ2-5; D not certain. V dropped 4 bases and J dropped 7 bases, with 23 bases sitting between them. Germline V gene lookup returns CDR1 SGHRS and CDR2 YFSETQ. This CDR3 is 16 amino acids long. The CDR3 loop is CASSQPRLDSLGTQYF. For the CDR3, the DNA is TGCGCCAGCAGCCAACCCCGTTTAGACTCCCTCGGGACCCAGTACTTC.